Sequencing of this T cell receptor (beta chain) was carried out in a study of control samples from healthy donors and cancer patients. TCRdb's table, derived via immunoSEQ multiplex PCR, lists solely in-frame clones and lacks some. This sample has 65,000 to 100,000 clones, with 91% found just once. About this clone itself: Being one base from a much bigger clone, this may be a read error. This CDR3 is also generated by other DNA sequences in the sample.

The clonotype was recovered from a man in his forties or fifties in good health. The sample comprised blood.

For the CDR3, the DNA is TGTGCCAGCAGTACCACAGGGGTTTCTGAAGCTTTCTTT. Its translation: CASSTTGVSEAFF. The chain recombines TRBV7-9 with TRBJ1-1; 7 bases line up with TRBD1. The CDR3 is 13 residues long. V lost 6 bases to trimming and J lost 6 bases; unmatched junction nucleotides: 7. The germline gives CDR1 SEHNR, CDR2 FQNEAQ (reference sequence).